This T cell receptor beta chain came from a study of memory CD4+ T cells and cytomegalovirus serostatus. The sort gate was single viable CD3+CD4+CD8-CD45RO+ cells for memory CD4+ T cells. CDR3 length equals 14 residues. V was cut by 6 bases and J by 8 bases, with 17 bases left in between. Germline CDR1 reads SGHTA; CDR2 reads FQGNSA. TCRdb keeps only in-frame clones here, not all; method: immunoSEQ multiplex PCR. The sample contains about 54,000 clones, about 73% of which appear only once. This chain uses TRBV7-2 with TRBJ2-1; either TRBD1 or TRBD2 may supply D (5 bases each). Sequenced: memory CD4+ T cells from blood. The source of this sequence is an adult in good health and CMV-seropositive. The CDR3 DNA follows: TGTGCCAGCAGACCCGGGGCCTTTGGAGATGAGCAGTTCTTC. This codes for CASRPGAFGDEQFF.